This T cell receptor beta chain emerged from a study of technical replicates of blood from a handful of donors. Sequencing used immunoSEQ multiplex PCR; TCRdb keeps in-frame clones, though not all of them. The sample holds under 85,000 clones, nearly 95% seen once. This CDR3 spans 18 amino acids. Germline values: CDR1 SEHNR, CDR2 FQNEAQ (reference sequence). Trimming took 5 bases from V and 5 from J; bases not matched to a gene: 14. J is TRBJ2-1 and V is TRBV7-9, with 11 bases matching TRBD2. This sequence was found in a human donor in good health. The sample was T cells isolated from PBMCs. The CDR3 DNA reads TGTGCCAGCAGCCTCGTCCGCATAGCGGGAGGGCCGAACAATGAGCAGTTCTTC. It yields the protein CASSLVRIAGGPNNEQFF.